These 12 T cell receptor beta chains were all obtained from the same sample, sequenced in a study of cytomegalovirus exposure and HLA in healthy donors. The PCR ran on 60 Vbeta and 13 Jbeta primers. The table came from immunoSEQ multiplex PCR; TCRdb's copy has only in-frame clones and leaves some out. The data show 130,000 to 150,000 clones, about three quarters seen once. Sequencing was done on a sample of PBMCs. The receptors were gathered from a man aged 35 to 55 in good health and CMV-seropositive.

In its sample, this clone was seen a few times. The V call is TRBV7-6, the J call TRBJ1-6, with D maybe TRBD1 (5 bases). V gave up 4 bases and J gave up 2 bases, with 12 bases separating them. Germline CDR1 reads SGHVS; CDR2 reads FNYEAQ. CDR3 size: 16 residues. CDR3 sequence: CASSSQGGAYNSPLHF. CDR3 DNA sequence: TGTGCCAGCAGCTCCCAGGGAGGCGCCTATAATTCACCCCTCCACTTT.

This sequence joins TRBV29-1 and TRBJ1-2; 10 bases fit TRBD1. Germline V CDR1 and CDR2: SQVTM, ANQGSEA. V was pared by 8 bases and J by 5 bases, with 8 bases of the junction left unmatched. The CDR3 sequence is 13 residues long. The CDR3 loop is CSTWTGGLYGYTF. In nucleotides, the CDR3 is TGCAGCACCTGGACAGGGGGGCTTTATGGCTACACCTTC.

V and J are TRBV5-6 and TRBJ2-7; 7 nucleotides agree with TRBD1. Germline loops: CDR1 SGHDT, CDR2 YYEEEE. Trimming at V came to 6 bases and at J to 3 bases, leaving 3 bases not matched to a gene. This CDR3 is 12 amino acids long. The CDR3 nucleotides are TGTGCCAGCACCGGGGACAGCTACGAGCAGTACTTC. Translation gives CASTGDSYEQYF.

V and J are TRBV30 and TRBJ2-2, with a possible D match to TRBD1 (7 bases). This CDR3 contains 13 residues. Germline CDR1 is GTSNPN and CDR2 is SVGIG (reference sequence). V lost 7 bases and J 5 bases, leaving 14 bases between the germline ends. DNA for the CDR3: TGTGCCTTTGAGGCAGGGGGGACCGGGGAGCTGTTTTTT. Its protein is CAFEAGGTGELFF.

The chain joins TRBV14 to TRBJ2-7, with 12 bases that match TRBD2. CDR3 length: 16 residues. Germline CDR1 is SGHDN and CDR2 is FVKESK. The ends lost 4 bases at V and 4 bases at J; junction bases unmatched: 8. CDR3 in DNA: TGTGCCAGCAGCCTTCGGCAAACTAGCGGGGGGTACGAGCAGTACTTC. Its protein is CASSLRQTSGGYEQYF.

This sequence joins TRBV27 and TRBJ2-1, with 8 bases fitting TRBD1. CDR3 length equals 13 residues. The germline CDR1 and CDR2 sequences are MNHEY and SMNVEV (reference sequence). The trim removed 6 bases at V and 6 bases at J, leaving 4 bases unmatched. CDR3 loop: CASSSGTGNEQFF. The CDR3 DNA reads TGTGCCAGCAGCTCCGGGACAGGCAATGAGCAGTTCTTC.

The chain employs TRBV19 and TRBJ2-1; TRBD1 aligns across 7 bases. The V gene end was trimmed by 8 bases and the J gene end by 0 bases; junction bases not matched to a gene: 7. The CDR3 loop spans 15 amino acids. Germline V gene data show CDR1 as LNHDA and CDR2 as SQIVND (reference sequence). This chain's CDR3 is CASRTNRGSYNEQFF. CDR3 DNA: TGTGCCAGTCGAACTAACAGGGGCTCCTACAATGAGCAGTTCTTC. The whole variable domain, filled in from reference TRBV19 and TRBJ2-1, reads DGGITQSPKYLFRKEGQNVTLSCEQNLNHDAMYWYRQDPGQGLRLIYYSQIVNDFQKGDIAEGYSVSREKKESFPLTVTSAQKNPTAFYLCASRTNRGSYNEQFFGPGTRLTVL.

Worth noting for this clone: A read error may account for a junction end that differs from germline. The chain employs TRBV12-5 and TRBJ2-5; 11 positions match TRBD2. The CDR3 covers 11 residues. The germline V gene has CDR1 LGHNT and CDR2 FRNRAP. For the CDR3, the DNA is TGTGCTAGTGGTTCGGGACTAGCGGTACACTTC. Amino acids: CASGSGLAVHF.

The gene calls are TRBV28 and TRBJ2-5, with 8 positions matching TRBD1. The J call is doubtful: the DNA matches TRBJ2-7 better. This CDR3 is 12 amino acids long. Germline V gives CDR1 MDHEN, CDR2 SYDVKM. The chain's CDR3 is CASRGQVYEQYF. The CDR3 DNA is TGTGCCAGCAGGGGACAGGTCTACGAGCAGTACTTC.

As concerns this clone: The same CDR3 is also encoded by other DNA sequences in this sample. The chain employs TRBV9 and TRBJ1-5; tentative D call: TRBD1 (6 bases). The CDR3 has 13 residues. Germline CDR1 SGDLS, CDR2 YYNGEE. Trimming took 0 bases from V and 5 from J, leaving 6 bases between them. The CDR3 sequence: CASSVGGHQPQHF. Written as DNA, the CDR3 is TGTGCCAGCAGCGTAGGGGGGCATCAGCCCCAGCATTTT.

This clone was found a few times. CDR3 DNA: TGTGCCAGCTCACCAGAGGGTTCCAACTATGGCTACACCTTC. Its translation: CASSPEGSNYGYTF. The chain carries TRBV18 and TRBJ1-2; D call uncertain. This CDR3 region has 14 residues. Trimming pared 2 bases from V and 2 bases from J, leaving 9 bases between. CDR1 is KGHSH, CDR2 LQKENI, per germline. Full variable domain (outside the CDR3, taken from reference TRBV18 and TRBJ1-2): NAGVMQNPRHLVRRRGQEARLRCSPMKGHSHVYWYRQLPEEGLKFMVYLQKENIIDESGMPKERFSAEFPKEGPSILRIQQVVRGDSAAYFCASSPEGSNYGYTFGSGTRLTVV.

The chain joins TRBV28 to TRBJ2-5; TRBD1 aligns across 10 bases. The DNA end lines up better with TRBJ2-7; the J call may be wrong. Germline V gene lookup returns CDR1 MDHEN and CDR2 SYDVKM. There are 15 residues in the CDR3. The DNA of the CDR3 is TGTGCCAGCAGTGGGGACAGGGGAATGTCCTACGAGCAGTACTTC. Protein: CASSGDRGMSYEQYF.